This T cell receptor (beta chain) was sequenced during a study of blood T cell repertoires in COVID-19. As for the study in general: COVID-19 samples, acute and convalescent, were from the United States, Italy and Spain.

Under the authors' procedure: Amplification from reference gene primers served as the basis for estimated nucleated cell counts. Measured with immunoSEQ multiplex PCR; TCRdb has only the in-frame clones, and not every one. V, J and clone size are those of that table, while D and trimming were read from the DNA. The sample lists some 390,000 clones; more than 75% were seen once. Trimming took off 0 bases at V and 5 bases at J, with 12 bases between the two ends. Germline assignment: CDR1 SGHNT and CDR2 YYREEE (reference sequence). The CDR3 has 14 amino acids. The chain employs TRBV5-4 and TRBJ2-7; TRBD2 is a possible D gene (6 bases). This TCR came from a human donor in a cohort sampled during active COVID-19. Sequencing was performed on peripheral blood. Here the CDR3 DNA reads TGTGCCAGCAGCTTGGACGGGAGTGGCAACGAGCAGTACTTC. Translated, it gives CASSLDGSGNEQYF.